These T cell receptor beta chains were read from a single sample in a study of blood T cell repertoires in COVID-19. Assay: immunoSEQ multiplex PCR; the TCRdb copy retains only in-frame clones and omits some. Of about 170,000 clones detected, around 90% appear once; the ten largest clones hold 2% to 2.5%. Sequenced sample: peripheral blood. These receptors originate from a man aged 45 to 65 who had recovered from COVID-19. Each CDR3 is given with its conserved first and last residue. Fields, in order: D gene, V gene, clone size, CDR3 length, J gene, CDR3 DNA, CDR3 protein. D genes are given only for firm matches. Where a row states a size, it is once, few, many or the class of an expanded clone; other rows omit it.

-	TRBV7-8	-	15	TRBJ1-4	TGTGCCAGCAGCTTAGCGGGAGGGGAGAATGAAAAACTGTTTTTT	CASSLAGGENEKLFF
-	TRBV7-9	-	13	TRBJ1-5	TGTGCCAGCAGCCCGGACAGTAATCAGCCCCAGCATTTT	CASSPDSNQPQHF
TRBD2	TRBV5-4	-	19	TRBJ2-2	TGTGCCAGCAGCTCCCCGCGGGTAGCGGGGGGTCCAAACACCGGGGAGCTGTTTTTT	CASSSPRVAGGPNTGELFF
-	TRBV18	-	15	TRBJ2-7	TGTGCCAGCTCACCCCAATCCAACGCGCCCGACGAGCAGTACTTC	CASSPQSNAPDEQYF
-	TRBV9	-	16	TRBJ2-2	TGTGCCAGCAGCGTAGAGCCCTCCCCGGGCACCGGGGAGCTGTTTTTT	CASSVEPSPGTGELFF
-	TRBV7-4	-	15	TRBJ2-7	TGTGCCAGCAGCTTACCGAACAGGGCTTCCTACGAGCAGTACTTC	CASSLPNRASYEQYF
-	TRBV10-1	-	13	TRBJ2-1	TGCGCCAGCAGTGCCTCCGGGACTTCGGAGCAGTTCTTC	CASSASGTSEQFF
-	TRBV6-6	-	13	TRBJ2-3	TGTGCCAGCAGTTCCAGGGGAACAGATACGCAGTATTTT	CASSSRGTDTQYF
TRBD1	TRBV6-5	-	14	TRBJ2-1	TGTGCCAGCAGTTCGGACAGGGGTTTTTCTGAGCAGTTCTTC	CASSSDRGFSEQFF
TRBD1	TRBV19	-	15	TRBJ2-1	TGTGCCAGTAGTGTCCGGGACAGGGTGGGGAATGAGCAGTTCTTC	CASSVRDRVGNEQFF
TRBD1	TRBV28	-	15	TRBJ1-5	TGTGCCAGCAGCTTTGGGACAGCCAACAATCAGCCCCAGCATTTT	CASSFGTANNQPQHF
-	TRBV6-4	few	16	TRBJ2-1	TGTGCCAGCAGTGACTCCTGGGACTCCTATCGTGGTGAGCAGTTCTTC	CASSDSWDSYRGEQFF
TRBD1	TRBV7-6	-	13	TRBJ2-7	TGTGCCAGCAGCCGGACAGGGAGGTACGAGCAGTACTTC	CASSRTGRYEQYF
-	TRBV28	-	16	TRBJ1-2	TGTGCCAGCAGGACCCCCGGCCAGGCCATTGCGCTTGGCTACACCTTC	CASRTPGQAIALGYTF
-	TRBV30	-	12	TRBJ1-2	TGTGCCTGGAGTGTAATTGGGAGGAGCTACACCTTC	CAWSVIGRSYTF
-	TRBV15	-	14	TRBJ2-5	TGTGCCACCCGAAGCCAGGGGGCGGGAGAGATCCAGTACTTC	CATRSQGAGEIQYF
TRBD1	TRBV6-6	once	14	TRBJ2-5	TGTGCCAGCAGCCAGGACAGGGGGCTGCAGACCCAGTACTTC	CASSQDRGLQTQYF
-	TRBV7-2	-	13	TRBJ2-1	TGTGCCAGCAGCGCCAGGATGGCCAATGAGCAGTTCTTC	CASSARMANEQFF
-	TRBV19	-	13	TRBJ2-5	TGTGCCAGTAGTATGGGGGGAAGAGAGACCCAGTACTTC	CASSMGGRETQYF
TRBD1	TRBV5-1	few	16	TRBJ2-7	TGCGCCAGCAGCGTGAACCCGGGACAGGGGCCTGCAAAGCAGTACTTC	CASSVNPGQGPAKQYF
TRBD2	TRBV7-9	-	15	TRBJ2-5	TGTGCCAGCAGCACCCGCGGCGGGGGGGCGGAGACCCAGTACTTC	CASSTRGGGAETQYF
-	TRBV3-1/TRBV3-2	-	19	TRBJ2-7	TGTGCCAGCAGCCAAGTTCCAGCGGCGTACTCTATCAGCTCCTACGAGCAGTACTTC	CASSQVPAAYSISSYEQYF
TRBD1	TRBV7-3	-	16	TRBJ2-3	TGTGCCAGCAGCTTAGAAGGGACAGGGGTTACAGATACGCAGTATTTT	CASSLEGTGVTDTQYF
-	TRBV5-1	once	16	TRBJ1-1	TGCGCCAGCAGCCCGAGGGAGCACCGTTCGAACACTGAAGCTTTCTTT	CASSPREHRSNTEAFF
-	TRBV21-1	-	18	TRBJ2-1	TGTGCCAGCAGCATCAGGACGGGGTCAGGGGAAAACTACAATGAGCAGTTCTTC	CASSIRTGSGENYNEQFF
TRBD2	TRBV5-1	-	14	TRBJ2-7	TGCGCCAGCAACAGAGCGGGGGGGCCGGGAGAGCAGTACTTC	CASNRAGGPGEQYF
TRBD1	TRBV28	-	19	TRBJ1-1	TGTGCCAGCAGAAATCCGTACCGGGACAGGGGAGGGATGAACACTGAAGCTTTCTTT	CASRNPYRDRGGMNTEAFF
-	TRBV11-3	-	12	TRBJ2-1	TGTGCCAGCAGCCCTACGTCCGGTGAGCAGTTCTTC	CASSPTSGEQFF
-	TRBV30	-	10	TRBJ1-2	TGTGCCTCACAGGCCGGGGGCTACACCTTC	CASQAGGYTF
-	TRBV6-2/TRBV6-3	-	14	TRBJ2-7	TGTGCCAGCAGTTATGCAGGTGGATCCTACGAGCAGTACTTC	CASSYAGGSYEQYF
TRBD1	TRBV27	-	16	TRBJ2-7	TGTGCCAGCAGTGCAAGACCCGCAGGGGGATCCTACGAGCAGTACTTC	CASSARPAGGSYEQYF
-	TRBV15	-	17	TRBJ1-3	TGTGCCACCAGCAGAGGGGATCGGAGGCGAGTTGGAAACACCATATATTTT	CATSRGDRRRVGNTIYF
TRBD1	TRBV7-3	-	14	TRBJ1-1	TGTGCCAGCAGCTCCCAGGGGGCGAGGACTGAAGCTTTCTTT	CASSSQGARTEAFF
-	TRBV28	-	12	TRBJ1-2	TGTGCCAGCACCCGCGGGCCCTATGGCTACACCTTC	CASTRGPYGYTF